This entry features one TCR beta chain sequence. Its antigen is still unknown. Autoimmune disease history or systemic immunosuppression barred patients. With baseline, cycle 4 day 1, and cycle 7 day 1 as timepoints, blood was sampled. This specimen belongs to a study of OX40 agonist ivuxolimab in advanced cancers. At the level of the study: Ivuxolimab, which is an agonistic anti-OX40 (CD134) antibody, was administered to the patients. Study outcomes and limitations: Fewer expanded clones were found on average in CD4+ than in CD8+ T cells.

The method was immunoSEQ multiplex PCR; TCRdb's version includes in-frame clones alone and lacks a portion of them. The sample yields 57,000 or so clones, around four fifths seen once. In germline, CDR1 is SGHRS, CDR2 YFSETQ. The length of the CDR3 is 14 residues. Trimming left V 5 bases short and J 0 bases short, with 8 bases between. The chain uses TRBV5-1 and TRBJ1-4, with no clear D. This sequence was found in an adult with an advanced solid tumor such as melanoma, head and neck, liver or kidney cancer. The sample was CD4+ or CD8+ T cells sorted from blood, taken in a trial of the OX40 agonist ivuxolimab. The CDR3 spells CASRRAATNEKLFF. The CDR3 nucleotides are TGCGCCAGCAGGCGGGCAGCAACTAATGAAAAACTGTTTTTT. Full variable domain (remainder filled in from reference TRBV5-1 and TRBJ1-4): KAGVTQTPRYLIKTRGQQVTLSCSPISGHRSVSWYQQTPGQGLQFLFEYFSETQRNKGNFPGRFSGRQFSNSRSEMNVSTLELGDSALYLCASRRAATNEKLFFGSGTQLSVL.